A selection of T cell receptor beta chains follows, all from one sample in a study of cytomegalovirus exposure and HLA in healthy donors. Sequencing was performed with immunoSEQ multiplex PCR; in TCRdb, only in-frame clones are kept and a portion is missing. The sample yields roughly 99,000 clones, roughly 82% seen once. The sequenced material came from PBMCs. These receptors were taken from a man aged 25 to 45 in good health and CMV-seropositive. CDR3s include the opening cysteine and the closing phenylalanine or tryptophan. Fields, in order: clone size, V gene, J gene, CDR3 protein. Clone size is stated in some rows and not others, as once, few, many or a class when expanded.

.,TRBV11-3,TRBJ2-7,CASSLASYQGPYEQYF
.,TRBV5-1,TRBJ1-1,CASSLGQEATEAFF
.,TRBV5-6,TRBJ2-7,CASSLGRGTASYEQYF
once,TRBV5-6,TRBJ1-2,CASSSTGGEGSGYTF
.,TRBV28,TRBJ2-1,CASSSPGTGDYNEQFF
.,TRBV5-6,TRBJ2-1,CASRSGLAGDNEQFF
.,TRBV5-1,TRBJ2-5,CASSIWTSGGETQYF
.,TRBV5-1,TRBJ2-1,CASSWTGWEGQFF
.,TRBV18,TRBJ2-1,CASSRGGQATNEQFF
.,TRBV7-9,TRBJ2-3,CSSSLGAYTQYF
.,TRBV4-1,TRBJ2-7,CASSQGGQGSYEQYF
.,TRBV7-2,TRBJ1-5,CASSPYGISEPQHF
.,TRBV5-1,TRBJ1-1,CASSGEGPKAFF
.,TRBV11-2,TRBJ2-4,CASRQIGGKNSQYF
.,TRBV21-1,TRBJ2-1,CASSKAQGAIDYNEQFF
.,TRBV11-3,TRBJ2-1,CASSAGTSGGGNEQFF
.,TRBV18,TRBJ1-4,CASSPMTATNEKLFF
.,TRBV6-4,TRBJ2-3,CASSESGGATDTQYF
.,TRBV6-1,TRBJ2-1,CASSVQGRNEQFF
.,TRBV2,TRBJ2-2,CASQARDSLRTGELFF
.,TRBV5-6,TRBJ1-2,CASSSLLLRYNGYTF
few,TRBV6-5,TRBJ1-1,CASSPLDRESTEAFF
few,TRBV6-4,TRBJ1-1,CASSDSGGFTEAFF
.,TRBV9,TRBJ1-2,CASSVDSLRGYTF
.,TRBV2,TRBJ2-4,CASRFGGGADIQYF
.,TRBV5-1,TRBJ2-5,CASTIGQGLETQYF
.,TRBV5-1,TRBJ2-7,CASSLVAGSSYEQYF
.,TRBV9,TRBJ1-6,CASSVEGGTNSPLHF
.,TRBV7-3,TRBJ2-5,CASSSSGGRQETQYF
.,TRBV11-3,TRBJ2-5,CASSWGGTGQETQYF
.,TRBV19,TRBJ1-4,CASSIDQGNGEKLFF
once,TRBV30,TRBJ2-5,CAWSGGPQETQYF
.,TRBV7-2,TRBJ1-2,CASTSYSGFGYTF
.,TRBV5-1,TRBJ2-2,CASSLTGDHHDTGELFF
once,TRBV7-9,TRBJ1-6,CASSLEPSNSPLHF
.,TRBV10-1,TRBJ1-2,CASSEEQSYGYTF
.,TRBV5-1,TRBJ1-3,CASSPQVNSGNTIYF
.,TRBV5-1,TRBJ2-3,CASSLGSGVTDTQYF
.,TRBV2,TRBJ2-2,CASSGQTGELFF
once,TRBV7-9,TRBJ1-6,CASSSAGNPNSPLHF
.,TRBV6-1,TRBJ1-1,CASSLTTDMNTEAFF
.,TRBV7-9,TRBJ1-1,CASSPSTGASEAFF
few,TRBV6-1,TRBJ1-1,CASSELTGNLGTEAFF
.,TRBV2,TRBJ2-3,CASRVLAGERTDTQYF
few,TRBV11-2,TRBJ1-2,CASSWDRGNYGYTF
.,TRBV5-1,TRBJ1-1,CASSLAAVGGENTEAFF
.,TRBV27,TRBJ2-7,CASSPTGLYEQYF